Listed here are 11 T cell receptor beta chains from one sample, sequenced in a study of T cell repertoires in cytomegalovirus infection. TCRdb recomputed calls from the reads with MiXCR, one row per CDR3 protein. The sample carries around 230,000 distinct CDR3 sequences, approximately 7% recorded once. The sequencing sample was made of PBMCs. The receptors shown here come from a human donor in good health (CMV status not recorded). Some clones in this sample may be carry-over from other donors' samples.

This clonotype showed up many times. The CDR3 sequence is CASSLDRKETQYF. CDR3 nucleotide sequence: TGTGCCAGCAGCCTGGACAGAAAAGAGACCCAGTACTTC. V is TRBV5-4 and J is TRBJ2-5, with D possibly being TRBD1 (6 bases). Looked up from germline, CDR1 is SGHNT and CDR2 is YYREEE (reference sequence). V lost 4 bases to trimming and J lost 3 bases, with 10 bases between them. The CDR3 has 13 residues.

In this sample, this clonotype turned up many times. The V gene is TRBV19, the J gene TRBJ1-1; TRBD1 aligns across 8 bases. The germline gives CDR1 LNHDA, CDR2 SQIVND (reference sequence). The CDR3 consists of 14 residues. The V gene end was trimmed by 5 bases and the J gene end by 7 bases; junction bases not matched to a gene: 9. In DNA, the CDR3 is TGTGCCAGTAGTCGGACAGGGTCCGGGGGTGAAGCTTTCTTT. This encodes CASSRTGSGGEAFF. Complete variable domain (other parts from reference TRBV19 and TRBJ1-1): DGGITQSPKYLFRKEGQNVTLSCEQNLNHDAMYWYRQDPGQGLRLIYYSQIVNDFQKGDIAEGYSVSREKKESFPLTVTSAQKNPTAFYLCASSRTGSGGEAFFGQGTRLTVV.

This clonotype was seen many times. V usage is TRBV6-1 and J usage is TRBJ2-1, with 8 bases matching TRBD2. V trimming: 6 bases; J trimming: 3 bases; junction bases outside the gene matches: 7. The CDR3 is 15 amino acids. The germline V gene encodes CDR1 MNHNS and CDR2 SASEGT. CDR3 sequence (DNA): TGTGCCAGCAGCTCCTCTCGGGGGGGCTACAATGAGCAGTTCTTC. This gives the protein CASSSSRGGYNEQFF.

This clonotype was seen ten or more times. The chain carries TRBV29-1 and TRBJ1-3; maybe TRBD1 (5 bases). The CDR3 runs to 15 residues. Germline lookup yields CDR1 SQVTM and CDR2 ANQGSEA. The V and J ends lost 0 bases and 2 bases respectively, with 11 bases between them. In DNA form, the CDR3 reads TGCAGCGTTGAAGATGAGGGGAGCGCTGGAAACACCATATATTTT. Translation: CSVEDEGSAGNTIYF.

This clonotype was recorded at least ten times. CDR3 residues: CASIGALAGKDGELFF. The CDR3 nucleotides read TGTGCCAGCATAGGGGCCCTAGCGGGGAAGGACGGGGAGCTGTTTTTT. This chain uses TRBV2 with TRBJ2-2; 9 bases are a match to TRBD2. The CDR3 loop spans 16 amino acids. The V gene's germline CDR1 is SNHLY and CDR2 FYNNEI. V was pared by 7 bases and J by 7 bases, with 13 bases of the junction left unmatched.

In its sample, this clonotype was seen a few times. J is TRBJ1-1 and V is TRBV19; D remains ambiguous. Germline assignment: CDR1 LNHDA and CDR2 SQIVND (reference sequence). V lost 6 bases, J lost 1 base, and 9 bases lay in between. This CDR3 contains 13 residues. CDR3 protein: CASSSFKNTEAFF. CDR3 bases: TGTGCCAGTAGCTCCTTCAAGAACACTGAAGCTTTCTTT. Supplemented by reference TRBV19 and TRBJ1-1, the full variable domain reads DGGITQSPKYLFRKEGQNVTLSCEQNLNHDAMYWYRQDPGQGLRLIYYSQIVNDFQKGDIAEGYSVSREKKESFPLTVTSAQKNPTAFYLCASSSFKNTEAFFGQGTRLTVV.

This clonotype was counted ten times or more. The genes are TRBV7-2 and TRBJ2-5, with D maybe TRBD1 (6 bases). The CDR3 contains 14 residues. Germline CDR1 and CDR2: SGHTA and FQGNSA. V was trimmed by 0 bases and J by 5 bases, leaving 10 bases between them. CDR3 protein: CASSLAFRGETQYF. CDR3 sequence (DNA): TGTGCCAGCAGCTTAGCATTCAGGGGTGAGACCCAGTACTTC.

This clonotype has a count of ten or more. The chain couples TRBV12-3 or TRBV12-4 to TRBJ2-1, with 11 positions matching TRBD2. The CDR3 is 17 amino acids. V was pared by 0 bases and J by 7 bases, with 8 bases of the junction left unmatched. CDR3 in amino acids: CASSLAGSGGAGNEQFF. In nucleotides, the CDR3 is TGTGCCAGCAGTTTAGCAGGTAGCGGGGGGGCTGGGAATGAGCAGTTCTTC.

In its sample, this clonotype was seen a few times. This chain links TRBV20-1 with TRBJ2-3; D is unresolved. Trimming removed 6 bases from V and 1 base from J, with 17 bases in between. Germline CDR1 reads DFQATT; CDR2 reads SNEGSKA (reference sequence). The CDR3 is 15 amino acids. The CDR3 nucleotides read TGCAGTGCCAGCAAGGGCCTTAGGGGCACAGATACGCAGTATTTT. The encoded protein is CSASKGLRGTDTQYF.

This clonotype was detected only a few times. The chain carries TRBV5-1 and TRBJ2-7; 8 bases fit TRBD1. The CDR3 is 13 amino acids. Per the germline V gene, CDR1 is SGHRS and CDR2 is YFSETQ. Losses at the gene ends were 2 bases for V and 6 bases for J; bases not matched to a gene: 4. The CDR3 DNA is TGCGCCAGCAGCTTAGGACAGGGAACCGAGCAGTACTTC. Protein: CASSLGQGTEQYF.

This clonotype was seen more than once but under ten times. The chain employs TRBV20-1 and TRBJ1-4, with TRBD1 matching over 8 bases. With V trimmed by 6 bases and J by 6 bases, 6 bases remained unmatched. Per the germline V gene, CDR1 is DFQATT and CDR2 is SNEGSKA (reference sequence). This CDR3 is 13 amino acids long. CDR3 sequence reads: CSAFRGLDEKLFF. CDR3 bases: TGCAGTGCCTTCAGGGGGCTTGATGAAAAACTGTTTTTT.